One and the same sample provided the 29 T cell receptor beta chains below, sequenced in a study of T cells in tumors after PD-1 blockade. The protocol was immunoSEQ multiplex PCR, while the TCRdb copy is restricted to in-frame clones and leaves out a portion. The sample carries approximately 46,000 clones, approximately 79% recorded once. The input for sequencing was PBMCs, taken before anti-PD-1 treatment. These receptors came from a human donor with basal cell carcinoma.

The chain links TRBV30 to TRBJ1-5; the D is unclear. The CDR3 runs to 13 residues. Germline assignment: CDR1 GTSNPN and CDR2 SVGIG (reference sequence). Deletions cut 0 bases from V and 4 bases from J, with 7 bases between. The CDR3 DNA reads as TGTGCCTGGAGTGTACCTGGAAATCAGCCCCAGCATTTT. Amino acid sequence: CAWSVPGNQPQHF.

This sequence joins TRBV6-2 or TRBV6-3 and TRBJ1-5; 10 nucleotides match TRBD1. The CDR3 runs to 15 residues. Trimming at V came to 2 bases and at J to 2 bases, leaving 0 bases not matched to a gene. CDR1 is MNHEY and CDR2 is SVGEGT in the germline V gene. The CDR3 DNA reads as TGTGCCAGCAGTTACGGGACAGGGGGCAATCAGCCCCAGCATTTT. Its protein is CASSYGTGGNQPQHF.

V is TRBV4-1 and J is TRBJ2-7, with D possibly matching TRBD2 (6 bases). V shed 3 bases and J shed 0 bases, with 12 bases lying between them. This CDR3 comprises 15 residues. From germline, CDR1 is MGHRA and CDR2 YSYEKL. CDR3 DNA: TGCGCCAGCAGCCAGTCGGGCGGGGCCTCCTACGAGCAGTACTTC. Its translation: CASSQSGGASYEQYF.

This clone was detected a few times. The chain recombines TRBV6-5 with TRBJ2-7; possible D gene TRBD2, 6 bases. Trimming removed 6 bases at V and 6 bases at J, with 18 bases between. From germline, CDR1 is MNHEY and CDR2 SVGAGI. The CDR3 spans 14 residues. The CDR3 bases are TGTGCCAGCAGAACCGGGGACTCGCGGGGCGAGCAGTACTTC. This encodes CASRTGDSRGEQYF.

This chain connects TRBV9 to TRBJ2-3, with no clear D. The CDR3 runs to 17 residues. Germline CDR1 is SGDLS and CDR2 is YYNGEE. V gave up 1 base and J gave up 0 bases, with 15 bases separating them. CDR3: CASSVRRAWASTDTQYF. The CDR3 region has the DNA TGTGCCAGCAGCGTAAGACGGGCTTGGGCTAGCACAGATACGCAGTATTTT.

The chain has TRBV5-1 and TRBJ2-7; TRBD1 matches 9 bases. The CDR3 sequence is 14 residues long. Germline V gene sequence: CDR1 SGHRS, CDR2 YFSETQ. J was trimmed by 2 bases and V by 4 bases; bases with no gene match: 4. The DNA for the CDR3 is TGCGCCAGCAGCATACAGGGGGCACCCTACGAGCAGTACTTC. It yields the protein CASSIQGAPYEQYF.

The V gene is TRBV2, the J gene TRBJ2-1, with 14 nucleotides matching TRBD2. Germline V lookup: CDR1 SNHLY, CDR2 FYNNEI. The V gene end was trimmed by 6 bases and the J gene end by 8 bases; junction bases not matched to a gene: 6. This CDR3 has 15 residues. The CDR3 DNA sequence: TGTGCCAGCAGCCAAGGGGGACTAGCGGGGGATGAGCAGTTCTTC. It codes for CASSQGGLAGDEQFF.

A few counts support this clone. V is TRBV30 and J is TRBJ2-7; TRBD1 agrees at 7 bases. Germline-derived CDR1 and CDR2 are GTSNPN and SVGIG (reference sequence). There are 13 residues in the CDR3. Trimming took 2 bases from V and 2 from J; bases not matched to a gene: 3. The CDR3 spells CAWSTTGTYEQYF. CDR3 in DNA: TGTGCCTGGAGTACGACAGGGACCTACGAGCAGTACTTC.

V and J are TRBV14 and TRBJ2-3; 8 bases are shared with TRBD2. Germline V lookup: CDR1 SGHDN, CDR2 FVKESK. V lost 1 base and J lost 6; bases outside the gene matches: 3. This CDR3 has 14 amino acids. CDR3 sequence reads: CASSQVSGVDTQYF. In DNA, the CDR3 is TGTGCCAGCAGCCAAGTTAGCGGGGTGGATACGCAGTATTTT.

The chain recombines TRBV6-1 with TRBJ1-5, with a tentative D call TRBD1 (6 bases). The CDR3 is 16 amino acids. In germline, CDR1 is MNHNS, CDR2 SASEGT. With 1 base removed from V and 1 base from J, the gap between germline ends came to 11 bases. CDR3 nucleotide sequence: TGTGCCAGCAGTGAAGAGGGGGGTATGAGCAATCAGCCCCAGCATTTT. Translating gives CASSEEGGMSNQPQHF.

This clone came up once. The chain carries TRBV7-2 and TRBJ2-7, with 11 bases lining up with TRBD1. The J segment lost 3 bases and the V segment lost 5 bases, leaving 6 bases of the junction unmatched. Germline V gives CDR1 SGHTA, CDR2 FQGNSA. The CDR3 runs 15 residues. CDR3 region: CASSPAGTGGYEQYF. CDR3 bases: TGTGCCAGCAGCCCGGCGGGGACAGGGGGCTACGAGCAGTACTTC.

This clone was counted a single time. The chain carries TRBV5-4 and TRBJ2-7, with D unclear. Germline CDR1 SGHNT, CDR2 YYREEE (reference sequence). V was cut by 2 bases and J by 4 bases, with 13 bases left in between. The CDR3 is 14 amino acids. CDR3 DNA: TGTGCCAGCAGCTTTGGCGGTTCTCCTTACGAGCAGTACTTC. This codes for CASSFGGSPYEQYF. Based on the CDR3 plus reference TRBV5-4 and TRBJ2-7, the full variable domain is ETGVTQSPTHLIKTRGQQVTLRCSSQSGHNTVSWYQQALGQGPQFIFQYYREEENGRGNFPPRFSGLQFPNYSSELNVNALELDDSALYLCASSFGGSPYEQYFGPGTRLTVT.

This clone was seen a single time. J is TRBJ1-5 and V is TRBV29-1; 8 bases match TRBD1. The CDR3 has 16 residues. Germline CDR1 reads SQVTM; CDR2 reads ANQGSEA. V lost 4 bases to trimming and J lost 1 base; unmatched junction nucleotides: 9. The CDR3 spells CSVGVGQGGSNQPQHF. In DNA, the CDR3 is TGCAGCGTTGGAGTAGGACAGGGAGGAAGCAATCAGCCCCAGCATTTT. Complete variable domain (other parts from reference TRBV29-1 and TRBJ1-5): SAVISQKPSRDICQRGTSLTIQCQVDSQVTMMFWYRQQPGQSLTLIATANQGSEATYESGFVIDKFPISRPNLTFSTLTVSNMSPEDSSIYLCSVGVGQGGSNQPQHFGDGTRLSIL.

This clone appeared a few times. The chain combines TRBV6-1 with TRBJ2-1, with D tentatively TRBD1 (6 bases). Per the germline V gene, CDR1 is MNHNS and CDR2 is SASEGT. CDR3 size: 17 residues. V dropped 3 bases and J dropped 7 bases, with 22 bases sitting between them. In nucleotides, the CDR3 is TGTGCCAGCAGTGAGATTCTAACAGGGAGATGGATAAATGAGCAGTTCTTC. Its translation is CASSEILTGRWINEQFF.

The chain combines TRBV6-5 with TRBJ2-5, with TRBD1 as a possible D gene (5 bases). The CDR3 has 13 residues. Germline V gene sequence: CDR1 MNHEY, CDR2 SVGAGI. V was pared by 8 bases and J by 1 base, with 11 bases between. The CDR3 DNA follows: TGTGCCAGCCTCTTCAGGGCCCAAGAGACCCAGTACTTC. Its protein is CASLFRAQETQYF.

V and J are TRBV5-4 and TRBJ2-2; 7 bases map to TRBD1. This CDR3 has 15 amino acids. In germline, CDR1 is SGHNT, CDR2 YYREEE (reference sequence). Unmatched junction bases numbered 3, after V lost 3 bases and J lost 1 base. The CDR3 nucleotides are TGTGCCAGCAGCTCCGGGACAGTGAACACCGGGGAGCTGTTTTTT. This sequence encodes CASSSGTVNTGELFF.

The V gene is TRBV20-1, the J gene TRBJ1-5, with D uncertain. CDR3 size: 13 residues. Germline loops: CDR1 DFQATT, CDR2 SNEGSKA (reference sequence). The V gene lost 3 bases and the J gene lost 0 bases, with 6 bases spanning the gap. The CDR3 loop reads CSASGDSNQPQHF. The CDR3 bases are TGCAGTGCTAGTGGCGATAGCAATCAGCCCCAGCATTTT.

V and J are TRBV5-1 and TRBJ1-1, with 7 nucleotides matching TRBD1. Germline V gene sequence: CDR1 SGHRS, CDR2 YFSETQ. The CDR3 spans 15 residues. V lost 3 bases, J lost 5 bases, and 10 bases stayed unmatched. The CDR3 region has the DNA TGCGCCAGCAGCTGGGTAACAGGGGATGGGACTGAAGCTTTCTTT. Translation: CASSWVTGDGTEAFF.

The rearrangement uses TRBV2 and TRBJ1-3; TRBD1 might be the D (6 bases). The ends were cut back, 6 bases at V and 3 bases at J, with 9 bases in the middle. CDR3 length: 13 residues. Germline V gives CDR1 SNHLY, CDR2 FYNNEI. CDR3 region: CASSPGVGNTIYF. CDR3 in DNA: TGTGCCAGCAGCCCAGGGGTTGGAAACACCATATATTTT.

The rearrangement joins TRBV18 to TRBJ1-1; D is unclear. V lost 3 bases to trimming and J lost 10 bases, with 6 bases between them. The CDR3 length is 10 residues. Germline V CDR1 and CDR2: KGHSH, LQKENI. CDR3 DNA: TGTGCCAGCTCACCCCCCGGAGCTTTCTTT. Its protein is CASSPPGAFF.

V usage is TRBV28 and J usage is TRBJ1-1; no definite D call. CDR3 length equals 13 residues. CDR1 is MDHEN and CDR2 is SYDVKM in the germline V gene. V was cut by 7 bases and J by 1 base, with 10 bases left in between. The CDR3 sequence: CASISGKNTEAFF. In nucleotides, the CDR3 is TGTGCCAGCATCTCTGGGAAGAACACTGAAGCTTTCTTT.

J is TRBJ2-3 and V is TRBV5-5; D call uncertain. This CDR3 spans 16 amino acids. Germline CDR1 reads SGHKS; CDR2 reads YYEKEE (reference sequence). The V end lost 0 bases, the J end lost 1 base, and 12 bases lay between the germline ends. Here the CDR3 DNA reads TGTGCCAGCAGCTTGGGCTTCGCGCGAGGCACAGATACGCAGTATTTT. This sequence encodes CASSLGFARGTDTQYF.

This chain uses TRBV6-5 with TRBJ2-2; D gene uncertain. CDR3 length: 11 amino acids. The germline V and J ends were trimmed by 1 base and 8 bases, with 2 bases remaining between them. CDR1 and CDR2 (germline): MNHEY, SVGAGI. The CDR3 DNA follows: TGTGCCAGCAGTTACTTGGGGGAGCTGTTTTTT. It specifies CASSYLGELFF.

The chain couples TRBV27 to TRBJ2-1; possible D gene TRBD1, 6 bases. The V end was cut by 2 bases, the J end by 6 bases, with 14 bases between. Germline lookup yields CDR1 MNHEY and CDR2 SMNVEV (reference sequence). This CDR3 region has 15 residues. CDR3 loop: CASSLNTGRSNEQFF. CDR3 in DNA: TGTGCCAGCAGTTTAAATACAGGGAGAAGCAATGAGCAGTTCTTC.

This clone was seen more than once but under ten times. The chain uses TRBV2 and TRBJ2-3; D is ambiguous. CDR1 is SNHLY and CDR2 is FYNNEI in the germline V gene. The CDR3 sequence is 13 residues long. The V and J ends lost 4 bases and 2 bases respectively, with 7 bases between them. The CDR3 region is CASSVGLTDTQYF. The CDR3 DNA is TGTGCCAGCAGTGTAGGGCTCACAGATACGCAGTATTTT.

This clone was detected a few times. V usage is TRBV6-6 and J usage is TRBJ1-5, with 8 bases matching TRBD1. Germline lookup yields CDR1 MNHNY and CDR2 SVGAGI (reference sequence). The CDR3 is 15 amino acids. J was trimmed by 5 bases and V by 2 bases; bases with no gene match: 5. The CDR3 DNA reads as TGTGCCAGCAGTTACGGGGGGGACAGGCATCAGCCCCAGCATTTT. It codes for CASSYGGDRHQPQHF.

The chain is built from TRBV24-1 and TRBJ2-3; 10 bases agree with TRBD2. The V segment lost 0 bases and the J segment 3 bases; nucleotides outside the gene matches: 2. This CDR3 spans 16 amino acids. Germline loops: CDR1 KGHDR, CDR2 SFDVKD. CDR3 loop: CATSDLASGGTDTQYF. CDR3 nucleotides: TGTGCCACCAGTGATTTGGCTAGCGGGGGAACAGATACGCAGTATTTT.

The CDR3 here is CATSDRVSTDTQYF. The CDR3 DNA reads as TGTGCCACCAGTGATCGGGTGAGCACAGATACGCAGTATTTT. The chain joins TRBV24-1 to TRBJ2-3; D gene ambiguous. V shed 3 bases and J shed 0 bases, with 6 bases lying between them. The CDR3 has 14 residues. Germline loops: CDR1 KGHDR, CDR2 SFDVKD.

V gene TRBV2 combines with J gene TRBJ1-6; TRBD1 matches at 7 bases. The CDR3 totals 14 residues. CDR1 and CDR2 (germline): SNHLY, FYNNEI. The junction had 10 bases not matched to a gene; V was cut back by 7 bases and J by 10 bases. Written as DNA, the CDR3 is TGTGCCAGCACCGAGGGGCAGGGGGGCTCACCCCTCCACTTT. Protein sequence: CASTEGQGGSPLHF. The full variable domain, rest sourced from reference TRBV2 and TRBJ1-6, is EPEVTQTPSHQVTQMGQEVILRCVPISNHLYFYWYRQILGQKVEFLVSFYNNEISEKSEIFDDQFSVERPDGSNFTLKIRSTKLEDSAMYFCASTEGQGGSPLHFGNGTRLTVT.